This TCR beta chain was retrieved from a study of a mutant IDH1 vaccine in newly diagnosed glioma. Study-level information: Initiation of the vaccine course occurred 4-6 weeks after radiotherapy alone, or alongside temozolomide cycles. Of the patients given treatment, approximately 60% were male and approximately 38% were female, and a mean age of roughly 40 years was recorded. Study-wide results and limits: Pseudoprogression apparently tracked independently of changes in top peripheral T cell clonotypes.

Some clones are missing from TCRdb's copy, which holds only in-frame ones; the method was immunoSEQ multiplex PCR. Of roughly 49,000 clones listed, approximately 92% are singletons. Time point meaning: week 35, safety follow-up. All doses held 300 ug of mutant IDH1 20-mer peptide, with topical imiquimod. Vaccinations, eight in total, occurred in weeks 1, 3, 5, 7, 11, 15, 19, 23. As regards this clone: Antigen unknown.

This sequence originates from a man aged 50 or older with glioma. The material sequenced was PBMCs, taken from a glioma patient whose treatment included an IDH1 peptide vaccine.

For the CDR3, the DNA is TGTGCCAGCAGCCAAAACGGCGGGGGGGCCCAAGAGACCCAGTACTTC. This encodes CASSQNGGGAQETQYF. The chain links TRBV4-2 to TRBJ2-5; 9 nucleotides line up with TRBD2. The junction had 5 bases not matched to a gene; V was cut back by 2 bases and J by 1 base. The CDR3 runs 16 residues. Germline V gene data show CDR1 as LGHNA and CDR2 as YNFKEQ.